The entry below describes one TCR beta chain. The antigen is not known. It was with a sample-barcoded 5' primer and a J-beta primer mix that a second PCR of roughly 7 to 12 cycles was run. TCRdb recomputed calls from the 5' RACE reads with MiXCR, one row per CDR3 protein. Of 1,300,000 or so distinct CDR3 sequences listed, 55% to 75% are singletons. The sample is drawn from a study of blood T cells in healthy people across ages. Study results and caveats: Diversity estimates drawn from one million T cells were deemed underestimates. The study found more naive CD4+ cells and higher diversity in long-lived than aged donors.

The CDR3 length is 12 residues. Trimming took 5 bases from V and 8 from J, leaving 12 bases between them. Germline V gene sequence: CDR1 SGHAT, CDR2 FQNNGV. V is TRBV11-2 and J is TRBJ1-2; D is undetermined. This sequence originates from a man younger than 35 in good health. Sample: blood. The CDR3 region has the DNA TGTGCCAGCAGCGCCCGGGAGCTGGGCTACACCTTC. Protein: CASSARELGYTF.